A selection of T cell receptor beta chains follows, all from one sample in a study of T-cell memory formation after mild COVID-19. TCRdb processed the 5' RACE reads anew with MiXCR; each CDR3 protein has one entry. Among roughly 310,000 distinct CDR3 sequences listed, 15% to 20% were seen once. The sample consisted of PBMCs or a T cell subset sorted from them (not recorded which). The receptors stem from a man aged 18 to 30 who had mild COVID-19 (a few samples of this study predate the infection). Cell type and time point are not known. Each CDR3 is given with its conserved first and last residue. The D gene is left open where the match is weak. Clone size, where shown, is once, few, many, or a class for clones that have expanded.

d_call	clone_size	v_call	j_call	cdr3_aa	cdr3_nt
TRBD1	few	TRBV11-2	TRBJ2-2	CASSLDSGTGGPGELFF	TGTGCCAGCAGCTTAGACTCCGGGACAGGGGGGCCCGGGGAGCTGTTTTTT
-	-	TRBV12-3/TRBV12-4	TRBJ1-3	CASGVASGNTIYF	TGTGCCAGCGGGGTTGCCTCTGGAAACACCATATATTTT
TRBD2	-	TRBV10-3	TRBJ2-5	CAISGGSGVETQYF	TGTGCCATCAGTGGAGGTAGCGGGGTCGAGACCCAGTACTTC
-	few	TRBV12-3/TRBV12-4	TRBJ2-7	CASNDGQGGSYEQYF	TGTGCCAGCAACGACGGACAGGGAGGGTCCTACGAGCAGTACTTC
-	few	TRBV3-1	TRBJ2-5	CASSQRLVGKETQYF	TGTGCCAGCAGCCAGCGACTGGTTGGCAAAGAGACCCAGTACTTC
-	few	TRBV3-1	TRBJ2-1	CASSPVAPGDEQFF	TGTGCCAGCAGCCCAGTAGCCCCTGGGGATGAGCAGTTCTTC
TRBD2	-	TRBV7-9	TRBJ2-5	CASSLPSGGGGEETQYF	TGTGCCAGCAGCTTGCCCTCCGGCGGGGGGGGCGAAGAGACCCAGTACTTC
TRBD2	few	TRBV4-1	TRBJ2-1	CASSQRLGLAGYNEQFF	TGCGCCAGCAGCCAACGCTTGGGACTAGCGGGGTATAATGAGCAGTTCTTC
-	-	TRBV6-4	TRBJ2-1	CASSDRGGPQFF	TGTGCCAGCAGTGACAGGGGGGGCCCGCAGTTCTTC
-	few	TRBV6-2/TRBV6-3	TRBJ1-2	CASSYSGRFYGYTF	TGTGCCAGCAGTTACAGCGGCCGATTCTATGGCTACACCTTC
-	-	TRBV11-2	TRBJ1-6	CASSLALYSPLHF	TGTGCCAGCAGCTTAGCCCTATATTCACCCCTCCACTTT
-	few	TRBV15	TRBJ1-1	CATSRALGSAFF	TGTGCCACCAGCAGAGCCCTGGGGTCAGCTTTCTTT
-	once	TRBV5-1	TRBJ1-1	CASSLRGTDEAFF	TGCGCCAGCAGCTTACGGGGAACGGATGAAGCTTTCTTT
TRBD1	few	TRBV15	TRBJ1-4	CATSSTGDNEKLFF	TGTGCCACCAGCTCAACAGGGGATAATGAAAAACTGTTTTTT
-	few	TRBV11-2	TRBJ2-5	CASSPLADQETQYF	TGTGCCAGCAGCCCCCTCGCGGATCAAGAGACCCAGTACTTC
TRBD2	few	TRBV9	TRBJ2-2	CASSVSGGANTGELFF	TGTGCCAGCAGCGTAAGCGGGGGAGCTAACACCGGGGAGCTGTTTTTT
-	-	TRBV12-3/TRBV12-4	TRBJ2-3	CASRRASGGPDTQYF	TGTGCCAGCAGGAGAGCCTCCGGGGGCCCAGATACGCAGTATTTT
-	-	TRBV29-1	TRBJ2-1	CSAGTWNYNEQFF	TGCAGCGCCGGGACTTGGAATTACAATGAGCAGTTCTTC
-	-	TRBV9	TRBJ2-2	CASSKTEPSGELFF	TGTGCCAGCAGCAAAACAGAACCTTCCGGGGAGCTGTTTTTT
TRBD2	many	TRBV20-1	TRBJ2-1	CSATKSGTSGGLYNEQFF	TGCAGTGCTACCAAATCAGGGACTAGCGGGGGTTTATACAATGAGCAGTTCTTC
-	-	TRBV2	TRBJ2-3	CASDLAADTQYF	TGTGCCAGCGACTTAGCGGCAGATACGCAGTATTTT
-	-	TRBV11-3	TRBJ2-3	CASSLGDRDTQYF	TGTGCCAGCAGCTTGGGGGATAGAGATACGCAGTATTTT
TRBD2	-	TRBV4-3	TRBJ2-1	CASSQSGTSGHNEQFF	TGCGCCAGCAGCCAATCCGGGACTAGCGGGCACAATGAGCAGTTCTTC
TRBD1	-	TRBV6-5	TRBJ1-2	CASSRRRTGGIRYGYTF	TGTGCCAGCAGCCGCCGCAGGACAGGGGGCATTCGCTATGGCTACACCTTC
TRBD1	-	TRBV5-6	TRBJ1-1	CASSLRGTGRNTEAFF	TGTGCCAGCAGCTTGAGGGGGACAGGGAGAAACACTGAAGCTTTCTTT
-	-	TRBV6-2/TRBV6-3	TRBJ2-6	CASSYRHSGANVLTF	TGTGCCAGCAGTTATCGTCACTCTGGGGCCAACGTCCTGACTTTC
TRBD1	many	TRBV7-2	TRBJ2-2	CASSSQQGASGELFF	TGTGCCAGCAGCTCTCAACAGGGGGCTAGCGGGGAGCTGTTTTTT
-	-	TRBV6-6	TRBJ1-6	CASSAPGPLHF	TGTGCCAGCAGTGCCCCAGGGCCCCTCCACTTT
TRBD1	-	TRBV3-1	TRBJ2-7	CASSADRVSNYEQYF	TGTGCCAGCAGCGCGGACAGGGTTTCGAACTACGAGCAGTACTTC
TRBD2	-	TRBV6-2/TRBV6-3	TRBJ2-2	CASSYFLAEIGGELFF	TGTGCCAGCAGTTACTTTCTAGCGGAAATCGGGGGAGAGCTGTTTTTT
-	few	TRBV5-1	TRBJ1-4	CASSFGGGYDEKLFF	TGCGCCAGCAGCTTCGGAGGGGGGTATGATGAAAAACTGTTTTTT
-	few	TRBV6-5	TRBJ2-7	CASSYHAGTDTYEQYF	TGTGCCAGCAGTTACCACGCCGGGACGGACACCTACGAGCAGTACTTC
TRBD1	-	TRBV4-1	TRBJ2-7	CASSLTGAAYEQYF	TGCGCCAGCAGTTTGACAGGGGCCGCCTACGAGCAGTACTTC
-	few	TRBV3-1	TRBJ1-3	CASSQVIGGKGNTIYF	TGTGCCAGCAGCCAAGTTATAGGGGGGAAGGGAAACACCATATATTTT
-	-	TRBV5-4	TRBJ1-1	CASSSYEGTEAFF	TGTGCCAGCAGCTCGTATGAGGGGACTGAAGCTTTCTTT
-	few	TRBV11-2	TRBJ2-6	CASSLGGGRPGANVLTF	TGTGCCAGCAGCTTAGGCGGCGGGCGTCCTGGGGCCAACGTCCTGACTTTC
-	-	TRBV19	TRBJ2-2	CASSMRQNPGELFF	TGTGCCAGTAGTATGAGGCAGAACCCCGGGGAGCTGTTTTTT
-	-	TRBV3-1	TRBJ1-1	CASSQDRGDEAFF	TGTGCCAGCAGCCAAGATAGGGGGGACGAAGCTTTCTTT
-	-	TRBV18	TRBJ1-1	CASSPLASNTEAFF	TGTGCCAGCTCACCATTGGCATCAAACACTGAAGCTTTCTTT
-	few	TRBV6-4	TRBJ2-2	CASSEFGGLTGELFF	TGTGCCAGCAGCGAGTTCGGGGGGCTTACCGGGGAGCTGTTTTTT
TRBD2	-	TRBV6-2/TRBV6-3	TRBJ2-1	CASTSLAGYNEQFF	TGTGCCAGCACCTCACTAGCGGGCTACAATGAGCAGTTCTTC
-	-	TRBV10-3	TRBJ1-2	CAISDQGSYGYTF	TGTGCCATCAGTGATCAGGGAAGCTATGGCTACACCTTC
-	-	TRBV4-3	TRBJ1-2	CASSQDYLGFPNGYTF	TGCGCCAGCAGCCAAGATTATTTAGGATTTCCGAATGGCTACACCTTC
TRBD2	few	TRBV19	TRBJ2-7	CASSIGGRSPYEQYF	TGTGCCAGTAGTATAGGCGGGAGGTCCCCCTACGAGCAGTACTTC
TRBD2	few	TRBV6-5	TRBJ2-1	CASRKGLASDNEQFF	TGTGCCAGCAGGAAGGGACTAGCGAGCGACAATGAGCAGTTCTTC
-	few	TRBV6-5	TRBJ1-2	CASTKGARGGYGYTF	TGTGCCAGCACCAAAGGGGCCAGGGGTGGTTATGGCTACACCTTC
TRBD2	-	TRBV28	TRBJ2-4	CASRPTSGGALAKNIQYF	TGTGCCAGCAGACCGACTAGCGGGGGAGCACTAGCCAAAAACATTCAGTACTTC
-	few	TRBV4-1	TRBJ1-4	CASSQDHAQGWEKLFF	TGCGCCAGCAGCCAAGATCACGCACAGGGTTGGGAAAAACTGTTTTTT
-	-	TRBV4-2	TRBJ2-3	CASSQGLAADTQYF	TGTGCCAGCAGCCAGGGACTCGCTGCCGATACGCAGTATTTT
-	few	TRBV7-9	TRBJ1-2	CASSLVGGPTYGYTF	TGTGCCAGCAGCTTAGTCGGGGGTCCCACCTATGGCTACACCTTC
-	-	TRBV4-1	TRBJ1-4	CASSGAGWGREKLFF	TGCGCCAGCAGCGGGGCTGGGTGGGGACGGGAAAAACTGTTTTTT
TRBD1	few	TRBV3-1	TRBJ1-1	CASSPDRPLPEAFF	TGTGCCAGCAGCCCGGACAGGCCCCTCCCTGAAGCTTTCTTT